The sequence of this T cell receptor (beta chain) was determined in a study of blood T cell repertoires in COVID-19. Study summary: Italy, Spain and the United States were the sources of the convalescent and acute COVID-19 samples. T cells, B-cell-depleted T cells, or PBMCs provided the cDNA or gDNA that served as material.

CDR1 and CDR2 from the germline V gene are SGHTA and FQGTGA. V lost 4 bases, J lost 1 base, and 3 bases stayed unmatched. This CDR3 contains 14 residues. Method: immunoSEQ multiplex PCR; TCRdb's copy keeps in-frame clones and lacks some. The sample shows 200,000 or so clones, almost 85% of them seen only once. This chain joins TRBV7-3 and TRBJ1-1, with 7 bases that match TRBD1. The sample was peripheral blood. The receptor's source is a human donor with acute or convalescent COVID-19. The donor label of this sample is uncertain. The CDR3 coding sequence is TGTGCCAGCAGCTCGGGACAGCCGAACACTGAAGCTTTCTTT. Protein product: CASSSGQPNTEAFF.